The 22 T cell receptor beta chains below were found in one sample sequenced in a study of blood T cell repertoires in COVID-19. Assay used: immunoSEQ multiplex PCR; TCRdb lists only in-frame clones, some missing. The table shows about 82,000 clones, with 75% to 85% occurring only once. Sample: peripheral blood. These receptors all come from a man aged 60 to 69 with COVID-19, enrolled during active disease.

V gene TRBV5-1 combines with J gene TRBJ1-2; D is uncertain. This CDR3 region has 15 residues. Germline values: CDR1 SGHRS, CDR2 YFSETQ. Trimming pared 0 bases from V and 4 bases from J, leaving 13 bases between. This CDR3 is CASSLETAMFYGYTF. The CDR3 DNA sequence: TGCGCCAGCAGCTTGGAAACAGCTATGTTCTATGGCTACACCTTC.

This clone came up once. The genes are TRBV10-3 and TRBJ2-3; 10 bases are a match to TRBD2. V lost 5 bases, J lost 8 bases, and 10 bases stayed unmatched. Germline CDR1 reads ENHRY; CDR2 reads SYGVKD. The CDR3 runs 15 residues. CDR3 amino acids: CAISYSGGPSVTQYF. DNA for the CDR3: TGTGCCATCAGTTATAGCGGGGGGCCCTCAGTTACGCAGTATTTT.

CDR3 residues: CASRVTGGGYEQYF. The CDR3 DNA reads as TGCGCCAGCAGAGTAACGGGCGGGGGCTACGAGCAGTACTTC. The chain joins TRBV5-1 to TRBJ2-7; 7 bases are shared with TRBD2. Germline V gene sequence: CDR1 SGHRS, CDR2 YFSETQ. Losses at the gene ends were 5 bases for V and 3 bases for J; bases not matched to a gene: 8. This CDR3 comprises 14 residues.

This chain connects TRBV6-1 to TRBJ1-6, with D perhaps TRBD1 (6 bases). Germline V gene lookup returns CDR1 MNHNS and CDR2 SASEGT. V dropped 4 bases and J dropped 0 bases, with 10 bases sitting between them. This CDR3 is built from 16 residues. The CDR3 bases are TGTGCCAGCAGTGTCAGGGGTAGCTCCTATAATTCACCCCTCCACTTT. Translating it yields CASSVRGSSYNSPLHF.

J is TRBJ2-6 and V is TRBV5-1; possible D gene TRBD1, 5 bases. Between the trimmed V and J ends, which lost 7 bases and 0 bases, there was a span of 14 bases. The length of the CDR3 is 16 residues. The germline V gene has CDR1 SGHRS and CDR2 YFSETQ. The DNA of the CDR3 is TGCGCCAGCTCCAGGGTGCCTTACTCTGGGGCCAACGTCCTGACTTTC. It codes for CASSRVPYSGANVLTF.

The rearrangement uses TRBV5-4 and TRBJ2-3, with D possibly being TRBD1 (6 bases). Germline V CDR1 and CDR2: SGHNT, YYREEE (reference sequence). Trimming took off 4 bases at V and 2 bases at J, with 14 bases between the two ends. The CDR3 extends over 15 amino acids. In DNA form, the CDR3 reads TGTGCCAGCAGCGGGGGACAAGCCCCCACAGATACGCAGTATTTT. It is translated as CASSGGQAPTDTQYF.

V is TRBV10-1 and J is TRBJ2-3, with TRBD2 matching 7 bases. The CDR3 runs 15 residues. V lost 0 bases and J lost 4; bases outside the gene matches: 4. CDR1 WNHNN and CDR2 SYGVQD come from the germline V gene (reference sequence). CDR3 DNA sequence: TGCGCCAGCAGTGAGTCAAGGGGAGGGCCAGATACGCAGTATTTT. It specifies CASSESRGGPDTQYF.

V usage is TRBV19 and J usage is TRBJ2-6; D gene ambiguous. CDR1 is LNHDA and CDR2 is SQIVND in the germline V gene (reference sequence). The CDR3 extends over 15 amino acids. Trimming removed 2 bases from V and 2 bases from J, with 7 bases in between. CDR3 sequence: CASSISAPGANVLTF. The CDR3 nucleotides are TGTGCCAGTAGTATAAGCGCGCCTGGGGCCAACGTCCTGACTTTC.

Comments on this clone: The germline gene is not matched at one end of the junction; a read error may be the cause. The rearrangement uses TRBV6-1 and TRBJ2-5; no reliable D call. This CDR3 comprises 14 residues. Germline loops: CDR1 MNHNS, CDR2 SASEGT. CDR3 nucleotides: TGTGCCAGCAGGGAAGGCAGGAACCAAGAGACCCAGTACTTC. It specifies CASREGRNQETQYF.

V usage is TRBV7-2 and J usage is TRBJ2-1; perhaps TRBD2 as D (6 bases). Trimming cost V 1 base and J 4 bases, with 14 bases left between them. CDR3 length: 16 residues. Germline V gene sequence: CDR1 SGHTA, CDR2 FQGNSA. The CDR3 nucleotides are TGTGCCAGCAGCTTAGATCGTGCGGGGCGATACAATGAGCAGTTCTTC. Amino acid sequence: CASSLDRAGRYNEQFF.

CDR3 sequence: CASSVRDIQETQYF. The CDR3 region has the DNA TGTGCCAGCAGCGTCCGGGACATACAAGAGACCCAGTACTTC. The chain couples TRBV9 to TRBJ2-5; TRBD1 is a possible D gene (6 bases). Germline CDR1 is SGDLS and CDR2 is YYNGEE. This CDR3 has 14 amino acids. V was shortened by 2 bases and J by 2 bases, with 10 bases between the two germline ends.

The J gene is TRBJ2-1, the V gene TRBV2; TRBD2 is a possible D gene (5 bases). The CDR3 runs to 14 residues. The V end lost 4 bases, the J end lost 7 bases, and 14 bases lay between the germline ends. The germline CDR1 and CDR2 sequences are SNHLY and FYNNEI. CDR3 coding DNA: TGTGCCAGCAGTGTGTCTAGCAGGTGGAATGAGCAGTTCTTC. Amino acid sequence: CASSVSSRWNEQFF.

The chain couples TRBV7-2 to TRBJ1-5; perhaps TRBD1 as D (5 bases). The CDR3 sequence is 17 residues long. Germline lookup yields CDR1 SGHTA and CDR2 FQGNSA. Trimming stripped 3 bases from V and 0 bases from J, with 15 bases between. This CDR3 is CASSLAGGGYSNQPQHF. The CDR3 DNA follows: TGTGCCAGCAGCTTGGCCGGGGGTGGGTATAGCAATCAGCCCCAGCATTTT.

The V and J genes are TRBV4-3 and TRBJ2-1; tentative D call: TRBD2 (5 bases). The germline CDR1 and CDR2 sequences are LGHNA and YSLEER. V dropped 0 bases and J dropped 5 bases, with 14 bases sitting between them. This CDR3 contains 16 residues. The CDR3: CASSQDLRDFHNEQFF. CDR3 sequence (DNA): TGCGCCAGCAGCCAAGATCTCCGGGATTTCCACAATGAGCAGTTCTTC.

This clone was seen only once. The J gene is TRBJ2-5, the V gene TRBV4-1, with a tentative D call TRBD2 (6 bases). Germline V gives CDR1 MGHRA, CDR2 YSYEKL. The CDR3 runs 13 residues. Between the trimmed V and J ends, which lost 2 bases and 5 bases, there was a span of 9 bases. The CDR3 region has the DNA TGCGCCAGCAGCCAATGGAGGGCCGAGACCCAGTACTTC. Its protein is CASSQWRAETQYF.

CDR3: CASSALQGRSTEAFF. CDR3 bases: TGTGCCAGCAGTGCACTACAGGGAAGGAGCACTGAAGCTTTCTTT. The chain couples TRBV25-1 to TRBJ1-1; the D gene is possibly TRBD1 (6 bases). The CDR3 length is 15 residues. The V end lost 4 bases, the J end lost 4 bases, and 16 bases lay between the germline ends. The germline CDR1 and CDR2 sequences are MGHDK and SYGVNS.

This clone was detected a few times. The chain carries TRBV4-1 and TRBJ1-4; D is uncertain. The CDR3 loop spans 13 amino acids. Germline CDR1 reads MGHRA; CDR2 reads YSYEKL. V lost 2 bases and J lost 8, with 9 bases in between. The CDR3 nucleotides are TGCGCCAGCAGCCAATGGAGGTTAGAAAAACTGTTTTTT. As protein: CASSQWRLEKLFF.

The J gene is TRBJ2-1, the V gene TRBV6-2 or TRBV6-3, with TRBD2 matching over 8 bases. The V segment lost 5 bases and the J segment 3 bases; nucleotides outside the gene matches: 3. Germline V gives CDR1 MNHEY, CDR2 SVGEGT. This CDR3 is built from 14 residues. The CDR3 sequence: CASSTGTSYNEQFF. In nucleotides, the CDR3 is TGTGCCAGCAGTACCGGGACTAGCTACAATGAGCAGTTCTTC.

CDR3 in amino acids: CASSGSAGRYSGNTIYF. CDR3 coding DNA: TGTGCCAGCAGCGGCTCAGCGGGACGATACTCTGGAAACACCATATATTTT. The chain employs TRBV9 and TRBJ1-3; tentatively, D is TRBD1 (5 bases). Trimming pared 3 bases from V and 0 bases from J, leaving 16 bases between. The CDR3 runs 17 residues. From germline, CDR1 is SGDLS and CDR2 YYNGEE.

This clone was picked up one time. J is TRBJ2-2 and V is TRBV5-4; 11 nucleotides agree with TRBD2. The germline V gene has CDR1 SGHNT and CDR2 YYREEE (reference sequence). The J segment lost 7 bases and the V segment lost 4 bases, leaving 12 bases of the junction unmatched. This CDR3 has 17 amino acids. CDR3 sequence reads: CASSPDSGRAVGGELFF. In nucleotides, the CDR3 is TGTGCCAGCAGCCCTGATAGCGGGAGGGCCGTGGGCGGGGAGCTGTTTTTT.

Notes on this clone: Other DNA sequences in the sample encode the same CDR3. The chain is built from TRBV9 and TRBJ2-5; 8 nucleotides agree with TRBD1. Germline CDR1 reads SGDLS; CDR2 reads YYNGEE. CDR3 size: 14 residues. Trimming at V came to 4 bases and at J to 2 bases, leaving 4 bases not matched to a gene. The CDR3 is CASSPRQGQETQYF. DNA for the CDR3: TGTGCCAGCAGCCCTCGACAGGGGCAAGAGACCCAGTACTTC.

This clone was detected once. The chain employs TRBV14 and TRBJ1-1, with TRBD1 identical over 7 bases. CDR1 is SGHDN and CDR2 is FVKESK in the germline V gene. This CDR3 has 14 residues. V lost 4 bases, J lost 7 bases, and 9 bases stayed unmatched. DNA for the CDR3: TGTGCCAGCAGCCCCAGAGGGACAGCCAATGAAGCTTTCTTT. Its translation is CASSPRGTANEAFF. Full variable domain (missing parts from reference TRBV14 and TRBJ1-1): EAGVTQFPSHSVIEKGQTVTLRCDPISGHDNLYWYRRVMGKEIKFLLHFVKESKQDESGMPNNRFLAERTGGTYSTLKVQPAELEDSGVYFCASSPRGTANEAFFGQGTRLTVV.